Sequencing of this T cell receptor (beta chain) was carried out in a study of spatial heterogeneity in lung cancer. Unique molecular identifiers tagged every individual TCR cDNA molecule. TCRdb fed the 5' RACE reads into MiXCR, producing one record per CDR3 protein. This sample has approximately 44,000 distinct CDR3 sequences, with 12% to 15% found just once. The time point denotes: sample taken at primary tumor resection. The approximately 70 donors had untreated early-stage non-small cell lung cancer. Whole RNA came from tumor, nontumor lung or frozen PBMC and was sequenced without being sorted. This clonotype was picked up a small number of times. The length of the CDR3 is 13 residues. Germline V gene data show CDR1 as WSHSY and CDR2 as SAAADI. Trimming left V 7 bases short and J 4 bases short, with 11 bases between.

The chain uses TRBV10-2 and TRBJ1-5; D perhaps matches TRBD1 (5 bases). Sequencing was performed on PBMCs, taken at surgery. The TCR was taken from a male donor with early-stage non-small cell lung cancer. Here the CDR3 DNA reads TGCGCCAGCACCGAACAGGAAAATCAGCCCCAGCATTTT. Translation: CASTEQENQPQHF.